The TCR beta chain under discussion was sequenced for a study of cytomegalovirus exposure and HLA in healthy donors. In the case of this clone: Its specificity is not known.

Germline-derived CDR1 and CDR2 are SEHNR and FQNEAQ (reference sequence). Trimming cost V 5 bases and J 4 bases; bases outside gene matches: 8. The CDR3 has 14 residues. Overall study findings and caveats: The authors enumerated over 150 TCR beta chains as linked to cytomegalovirus. In vitro assays verified that three CMV-associated chains recognized CMV antigens specifically.

Some clones are missing from TCRdb's copy, which holds only in-frame ones; the method was immunoSEQ multiplex PCR. The sample has around 56,000 clones, 93% seen once. This TCR came from a woman aged 18-30 years in good health and CMV-seropositive. The specimen was PBMCs. J is TRBJ2-7 and V is TRBV7-9; 7 bases fit TRBD2. CDR3 sequence reads: CASSPSGAVYEQYF. The CDR3 DNA follows: TGTGCCAGCAGCCCCAGCGGGGCCGTTTACGAGCAGTACTTC.